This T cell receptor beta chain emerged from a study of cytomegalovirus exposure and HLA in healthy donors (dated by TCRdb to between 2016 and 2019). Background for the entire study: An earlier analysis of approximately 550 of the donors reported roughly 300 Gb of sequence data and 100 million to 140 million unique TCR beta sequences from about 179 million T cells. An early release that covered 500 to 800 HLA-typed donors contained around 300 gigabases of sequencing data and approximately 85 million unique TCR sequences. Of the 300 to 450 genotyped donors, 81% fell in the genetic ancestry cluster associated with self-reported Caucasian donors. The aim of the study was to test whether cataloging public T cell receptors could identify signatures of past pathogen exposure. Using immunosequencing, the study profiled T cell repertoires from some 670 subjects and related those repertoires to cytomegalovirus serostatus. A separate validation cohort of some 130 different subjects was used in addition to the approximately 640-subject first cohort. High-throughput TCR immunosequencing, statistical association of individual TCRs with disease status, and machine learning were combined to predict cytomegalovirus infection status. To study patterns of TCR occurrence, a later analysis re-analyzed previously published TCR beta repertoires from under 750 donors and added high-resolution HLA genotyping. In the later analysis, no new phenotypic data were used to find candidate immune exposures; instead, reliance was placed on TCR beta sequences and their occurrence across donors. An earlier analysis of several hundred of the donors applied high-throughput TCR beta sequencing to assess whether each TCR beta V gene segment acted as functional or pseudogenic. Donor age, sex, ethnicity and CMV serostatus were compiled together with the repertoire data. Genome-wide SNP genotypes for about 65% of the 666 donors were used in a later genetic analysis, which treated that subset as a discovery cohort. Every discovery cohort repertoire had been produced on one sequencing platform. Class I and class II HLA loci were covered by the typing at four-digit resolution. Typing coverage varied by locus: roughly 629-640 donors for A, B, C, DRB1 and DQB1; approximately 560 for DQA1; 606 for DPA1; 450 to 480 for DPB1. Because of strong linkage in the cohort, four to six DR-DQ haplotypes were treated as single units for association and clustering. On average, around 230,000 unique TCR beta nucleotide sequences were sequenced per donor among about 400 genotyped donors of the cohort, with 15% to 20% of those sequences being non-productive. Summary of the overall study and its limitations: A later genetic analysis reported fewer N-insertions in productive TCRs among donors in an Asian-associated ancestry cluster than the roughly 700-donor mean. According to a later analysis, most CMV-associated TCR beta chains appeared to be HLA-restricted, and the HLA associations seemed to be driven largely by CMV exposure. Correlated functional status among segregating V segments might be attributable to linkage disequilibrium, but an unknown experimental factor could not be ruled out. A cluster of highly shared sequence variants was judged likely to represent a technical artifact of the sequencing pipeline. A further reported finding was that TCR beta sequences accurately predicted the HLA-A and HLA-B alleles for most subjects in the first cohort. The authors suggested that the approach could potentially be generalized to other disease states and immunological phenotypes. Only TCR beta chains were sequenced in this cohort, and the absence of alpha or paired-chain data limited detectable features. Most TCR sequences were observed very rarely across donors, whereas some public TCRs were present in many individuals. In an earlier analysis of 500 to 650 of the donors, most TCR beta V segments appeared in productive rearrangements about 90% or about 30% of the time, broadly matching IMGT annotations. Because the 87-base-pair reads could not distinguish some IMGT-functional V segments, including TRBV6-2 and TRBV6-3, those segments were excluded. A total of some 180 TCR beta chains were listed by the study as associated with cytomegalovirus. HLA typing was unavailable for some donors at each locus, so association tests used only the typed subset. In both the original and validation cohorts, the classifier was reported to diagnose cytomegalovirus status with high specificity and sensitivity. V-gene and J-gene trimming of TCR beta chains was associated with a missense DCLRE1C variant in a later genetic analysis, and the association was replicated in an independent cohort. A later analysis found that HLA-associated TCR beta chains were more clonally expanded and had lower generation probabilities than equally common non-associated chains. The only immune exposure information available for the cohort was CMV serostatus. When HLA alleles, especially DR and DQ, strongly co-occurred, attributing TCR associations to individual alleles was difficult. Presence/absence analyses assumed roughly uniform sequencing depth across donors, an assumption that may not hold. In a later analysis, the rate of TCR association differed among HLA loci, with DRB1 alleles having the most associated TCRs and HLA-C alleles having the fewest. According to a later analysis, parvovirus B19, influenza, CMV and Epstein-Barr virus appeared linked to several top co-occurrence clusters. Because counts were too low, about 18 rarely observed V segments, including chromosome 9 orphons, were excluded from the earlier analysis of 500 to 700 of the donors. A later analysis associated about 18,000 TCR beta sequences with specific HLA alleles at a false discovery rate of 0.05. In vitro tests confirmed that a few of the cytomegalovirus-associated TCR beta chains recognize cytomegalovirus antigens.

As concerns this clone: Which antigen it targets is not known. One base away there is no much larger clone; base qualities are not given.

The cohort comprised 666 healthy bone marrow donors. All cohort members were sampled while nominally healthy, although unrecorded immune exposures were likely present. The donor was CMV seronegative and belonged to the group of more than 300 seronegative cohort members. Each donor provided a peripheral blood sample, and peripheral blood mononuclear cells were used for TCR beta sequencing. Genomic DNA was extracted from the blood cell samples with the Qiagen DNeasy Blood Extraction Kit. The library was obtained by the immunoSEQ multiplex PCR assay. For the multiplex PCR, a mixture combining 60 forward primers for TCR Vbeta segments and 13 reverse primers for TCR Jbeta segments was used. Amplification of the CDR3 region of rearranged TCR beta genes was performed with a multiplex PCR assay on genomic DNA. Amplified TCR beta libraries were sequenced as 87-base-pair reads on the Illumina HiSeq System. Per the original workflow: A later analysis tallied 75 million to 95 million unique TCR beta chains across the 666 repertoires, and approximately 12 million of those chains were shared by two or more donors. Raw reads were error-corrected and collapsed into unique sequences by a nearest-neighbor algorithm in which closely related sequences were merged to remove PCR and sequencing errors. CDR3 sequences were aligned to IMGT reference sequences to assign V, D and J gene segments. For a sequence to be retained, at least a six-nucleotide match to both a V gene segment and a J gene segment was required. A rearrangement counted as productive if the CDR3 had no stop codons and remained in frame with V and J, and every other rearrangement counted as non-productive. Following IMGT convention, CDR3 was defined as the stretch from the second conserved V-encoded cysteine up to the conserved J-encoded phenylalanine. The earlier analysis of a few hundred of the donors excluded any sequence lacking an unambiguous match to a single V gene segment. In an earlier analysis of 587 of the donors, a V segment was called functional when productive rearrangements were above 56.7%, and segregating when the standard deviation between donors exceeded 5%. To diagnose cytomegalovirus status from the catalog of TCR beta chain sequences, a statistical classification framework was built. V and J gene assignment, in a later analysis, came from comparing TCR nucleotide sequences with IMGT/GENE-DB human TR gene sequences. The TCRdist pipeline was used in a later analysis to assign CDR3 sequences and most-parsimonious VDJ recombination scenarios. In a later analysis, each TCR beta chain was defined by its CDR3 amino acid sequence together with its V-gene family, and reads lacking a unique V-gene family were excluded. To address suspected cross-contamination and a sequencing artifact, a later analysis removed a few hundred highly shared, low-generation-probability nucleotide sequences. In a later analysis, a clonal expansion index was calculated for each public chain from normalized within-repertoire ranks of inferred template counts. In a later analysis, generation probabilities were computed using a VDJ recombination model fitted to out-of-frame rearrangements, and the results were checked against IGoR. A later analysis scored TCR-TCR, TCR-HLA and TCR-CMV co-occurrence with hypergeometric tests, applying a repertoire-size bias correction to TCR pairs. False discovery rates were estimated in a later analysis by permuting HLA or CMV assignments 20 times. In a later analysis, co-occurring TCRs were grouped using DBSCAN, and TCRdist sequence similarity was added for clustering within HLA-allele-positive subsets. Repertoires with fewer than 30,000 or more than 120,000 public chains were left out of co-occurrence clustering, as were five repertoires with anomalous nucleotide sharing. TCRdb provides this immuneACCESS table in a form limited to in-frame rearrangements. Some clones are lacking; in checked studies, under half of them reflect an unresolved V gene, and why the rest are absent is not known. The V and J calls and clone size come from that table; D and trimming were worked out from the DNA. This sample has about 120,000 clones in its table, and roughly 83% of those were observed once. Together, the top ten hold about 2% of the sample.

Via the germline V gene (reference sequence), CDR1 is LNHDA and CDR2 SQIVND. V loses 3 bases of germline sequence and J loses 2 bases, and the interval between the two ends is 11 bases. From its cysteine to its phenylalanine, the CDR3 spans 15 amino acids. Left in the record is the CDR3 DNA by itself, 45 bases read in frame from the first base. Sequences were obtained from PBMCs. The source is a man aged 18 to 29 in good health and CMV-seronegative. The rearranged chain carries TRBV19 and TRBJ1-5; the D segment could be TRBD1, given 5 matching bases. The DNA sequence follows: TGTGCCAGTAGTATGGGGGGGGATGGCAATCAGCCCCAGCATTTT. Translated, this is CASSMGGDGNQPQHF.